One sample yielded the 30 T cell receptor beta chains listed below, sequenced in a study of T-cell reconstitution after alpha-beta-depleted transplantation in children (dated by TCRdb to 2016 to 2018). The treatment or condition label on this specimen signifies: allogeneic hematopoietic cell transplantation with graft depleted of TCRalphabeta T cells and CD19 B cells. Library preparation was by PCR. TCRdb names Illumina HiSeq 2500 as the instrument used. TCR libraries were prepared with molecular barcoding, using unique molecular identifiers to normalize TCRbeta repertoire quantification. TCRdb redid the processing of the public reads, applying fastp at Q25 and MiXCR, and retained in-frame beta chains. Each entry is one CDR3 protein sequence, shown with its most common DNA and genes. This sample is represented by approximately 210,000 distinct CDR3 sequences; about a sixth of them were singletons. The ten largest make up roughly two fifths of the sample.

The material was PBMCs, mostly from graft donor cells, obtained 360 days after TCRalphabeta/CD19-depleted stem cell transplant. The source is a male patient between 2 and 15 years old who had a stem cell transplant for acute lymphoblastic leukemia, so the T cells may come from the graft donor.

This sequence joins TRBV12-3 or TRBV12-4 and TRBJ1-5; D gene ambiguous. V lost 6 bases and J lost 6, with 9 bases in between. This CDR3 is built from 12 residues. As DNA, the CDR3 is TGTGCCAGCAGCGTTGCGGGTCAGCCCCAGCATTTT. Its translation: CASSVAGQPQHF.

The V gene is TRBV7-9, the J gene TRBJ2-7; 10 bases fit TRBD1. Germline assignment: CDR1 SEHNR and CDR2 FQNEAQ (reference sequence). The J segment lost 4 bases and the V segment lost 10 bases, leaving 4 bases of the junction unmatched. The CDR3 covers 12 residues. CDR3 nucleotide sequence: TGTGCCATCAGACAGGGGGCTTACGAGCAGTACTTC. Protein sequence: CAIRQGAYEQYF.

This clonotype was seen only a few times. The CDR3 nucleotides are TGCAGCGTTGGAGAGGGGGGGTATGGAGAGACCCAGTACTTC. Translated: CSVGEGGYGETQYF. The chain joins TRBV29-1 to TRBJ2-5; D perhaps matches TRBD2 (7 bases). Germline-derived CDR1 and CDR2 are SQVTM and ANQGSEA. V lost 4 bases and J 4 bases, leaving 16 bases between the germline ends. This CDR3 spans 14 amino acids.

V gene TRBV5-6 combines with J gene TRBJ2-3; D perhaps matches TRBD1 (6 bases). V was cut by 4 bases and J by 4 bases, with 13 bases left in between. Germline CDR1 and CDR2: SGHDT and YYEEEE. The CDR3 covers 14 residues. Here the CDR3 reads CASSQGSSADTQYF. The DNA for the CDR3 is TGTGCCAGCAGCCAGGGGTCATCGGCAGATACGCAGTATTTT.

V is TRBV30 and J is TRBJ2-5; the D gene is possibly TRBD2 (6 bases). V shed 1 base and J shed 5 bases, with 20 bases lying between them. CDR3 length equals 16 residues. The germline V gene encodes CDR1 GTSNPN and CDR2 SVGIG (reference sequence). DNA for the CDR3: TGTGCCTGGAGTGACGAGGGACCCGCTGGGGGGGAGACCCAGTACTTC. As protein: CAWSDEGPAGGETQYF. Supplemented by reference TRBV30 and TRBJ2-5, the full variable domain reads SQTIHQWPATLVQPVGSPLSLECTVEGTSNPNLYWYRQAAGRGLQLLFYSVGIGQISSEVPQNLSASRPQDRQFILSSKKLLLSDSGFYLCAWSDEGPAGGETQYFGPGTRLLVL.

This clonotype was recorded a few times. V usage is TRBV14 and J usage is TRBJ2-3, with D tentatively TRBD1 (6 bases). This CDR3 has 17 amino acids. Looked up from germline, CDR1 is SGHDN and CDR2 is FVKESK. Trimming cost V 5 bases and J 0 bases, with 18 bases left between them. CDR3 sequence: CASSAILWTESTDTQYF. For the CDR3, the DNA is TGTGCCAGCAGCGCCATACTCTGGACAGAGAGCACAGATACGCAGTATTTT.

The V and J genes are TRBV5-1 and TRBJ2-1; the match to TRBD1 covers 10 bases. The V gene's germline CDR1 is SGHRS and CDR2 YFSETQ. CDR3 length equals 14 residues. Trimming at V came to 7 bases and at J to 8 bases, leaving 9 bases not matched to a gene. The DNA for the CDR3 is TGCGCCAGCGCTCACGGGACAGGGGTTGATGAGCAGTTCTTC. Its translation: CASAHGTGVDEQFF. Full variable domain (outside the CDR3, taken from reference TRBV5-1 and TRBJ2-1): KAGVTQTPRYLIKTRGQQVTLSCSPISGHRSVSWYQQTPGQGLQFLFEYFSETQRNKGNFPGRFSGRQFSNSRSEMNVSTLELGDSALYLCASAHGTGVDEQFFGPGTRLTVL.

The gene calls are TRBV10-3 and TRBJ1-5; 10 nucleotides align to TRBD1. V trimming: 10 bases; J trimming: 5 bases; junction bases outside the gene matches: 8. The V gene's germline CDR1 is ENHRY and CDR2 SYGVKD. This CDR3 comprises 14 residues. This CDR3 is CATQGQGGDQPQHF. The CDR3 region has the DNA TGTGCCACGCAAGGACAGGGGGGTGATCAGCCCCAGCATTTT.

This clonotype was seen a handful of times. This chain uses TRBV20-1 with TRBJ2-7; 7 bases line up with TRBD2. Trimming at V came to 1 base and at J to 6 bases, leaving 3 bases not matched to a gene. This CDR3 comprises 12 residues. Germline CDR1 is DFQATT and CDR2 is SNEGSKA (reference sequence). The CDR3 here is CSARAQRGEQYF. As DNA, the CDR3 is TGCAGTGCTAGAGCGCAGCGGGGCGAGCAGTACTTC.

This chain links TRBV13 with TRBJ1-1, with unresolved D. Germline V CDR1 and CDR2: PRHDT, FYEKMQ (reference sequence). The CDR3 contains 14 residues. Deletions cut 1 base from V and 3 bases from J, with 9 bases between. CDR3: CASSLVVLDTEAFF. In nucleotides, the CDR3 is TGTGCCAGCAGCTTAGTTGTCCTGGACACTGAAGCTTTCTTT. Filled out from reference TRBV13 and TRBJ1-1, the complete variable domain reads AAGVIQSPRHLIKEKRETATLKCYPIPRHDTVYWYQQGPGQDPQFLISFYEKMQSDKGSIPDRFSAQQFSDYHSELNMSSLELGDSALYFCASSLVVLDTEAFFGQGTRLTVV.

The rearrangement joins TRBV12-5 to TRBJ2-1; D remains ambiguous. Per germline, CDR1 LGHNT and CDR2 FRNRAP. The CDR3 sequence is 12 residues long. V lost 3 bases, J lost 5 bases, and 5 bases lay in between. CDR3 protein: CASGFLNNEQFF. In nucleotides, the CDR3 is TGTGCTAGTGGTTTCCTTAACAATGAGCAGTTCTTC.

V and J are TRBV4-1 and TRBJ1-2; D may be TRBD1 (5 bases). Germline-derived CDR1 and CDR2 are MGHRA and YSYEKL. V gave up 1 base and J gave up 4 bases, with 13 bases separating them. This CDR3 spans 15 amino acids. CDR3 sequence: CASSQGRQRGYGYTF. Here the CDR3 DNA reads TGCGCCAGCAGCCAAGGGAGGCAGAGGGGCTATGGCTACACCTTC.

CDR3 amino acids: CASLRDTSNQPQHF. The CDR3 bases are TGTGCCAGCCTCCGGGACACCAGCAATCAGCCCCAGCATTTT. The V call is TRBV28, the J call TRBJ1-5, with D maybe TRBD1 (6 bases). The CDR3 loop spans 14 amino acids. Between the trimmed V and J ends, which lost 8 bases and 1 base, there was a span of 12 bases. CDR1 is MDHEN, CDR2 SYDVKM, per germline. The variable domain in full, completed from reference TRBV28 and TRBJ1-5, reads DVKVTQSSRYLVKRTGEKVFLECVQDMDHENMFWYRQDPGLGLRLIYFSYDVKMKEKGDIPEGYSVSREKKERFSLILESASTNQTSMYLCASLRDTSNQPQHFGDGTRLSIL.

This chain links TRBV5-5 with TRBJ2-5, with D hard to call. The germline gives CDR1 SGHKS, CDR2 YYEKEE (reference sequence). Trimming cost V 0 bases and J 3 bases, with 9 bases left between them. The CDR3 covers 14 residues. The CDR3 reads CASSLEAGEETQYF. CDR3 sequence (DNA): TGTGCCAGCAGCTTGGAGGCTGGGGAAGAGACCCAGTACTTC.

This clonotype has ten or more counts. CDR3 region: CASSQGPLDIQYF. The CDR3 bases are TGTGCCAGCAGTCAGGGACCCCTAGACATTCAGTACTTC. The chain carries TRBV12-3 or TRBV12-4 and TRBJ2-4; either TRBD1 or TRBD2 may fit D (5 bases each). V was pared by 5 bases and J by 8 bases, with 13 bases between. There are 13 residues in the CDR3.

The genes are TRBV2 and TRBJ1-1, with D tentatively TRBD1 (6 bases). The CDR3 covers 14 residues. Germline V gene sequence: CDR1 SNHLY, CDR2 FYNNEI. V gave up 4 bases and J gave up 4 bases, with 13 bases separating them. The CDR3 sequence is CASSGRGGGTEAFF. CDR3 coding DNA: TGTGCCAGCAGTGGAAGGGGAGGGGGCACTGAAGCTTTCTTT.

This clonotype was detected only a few times. The chain joins TRBV7-2 to TRBJ2-3; 7 bases agree with TRBD1. The germline V gene encodes CDR1 SGHTA and CDR2 FQGNSA. The length of the CDR3 is 14 residues. Trimming removed 0 bases from V and 8 bases from J; junction bases left unmatched: 5. The CDR3 reads CASSLASQGVTQYF. In DNA, the CDR3 is TGTGCCAGCAGCTTAGCGAGCCAGGGGGTTACGCAGTATTTT. Full variable domain (remainder filled in from reference TRBV7-2 and TRBJ2-3): GAGVSQSPSNKVTEKGKDVELRCDPISGHTALYWYRQSLGQGLEFLIYFQGNSAPDKSGLPSDRFSAERTGGSVSTLTIQRTQQEDSAVYLCASSLASQGVTQYFGPGTRLTVL.

V gene TRBV29-1 combines with J gene TRBJ2-2; 11 nucleotides align to TRBD1. The CDR3 sequence is 16 residues long. V shed 4 bases and J 3 bases; nucleotides not matched to a gene: 7. Germline CDR1 reads SQVTM; CDR2 reads ANQGSEA. The CDR3 loop reads CSVASPGQGDTGELFF. CDR3 sequence (DNA): TGCAGCGTTGCATCCCCGGGACAGGGGGACACCGGGGAGCTGTTTTTT.

The sample holds a few counts of this clonotype. The rearrangement uses TRBV12-5 and TRBJ2-3; possibly TRBD1 for D (5 bases). CDR1 is LGHNT and CDR2 is FRNRAP in the germline V gene. The V gene lost 0 bases and the J gene lost 5 bases, with 24 bases spanning the gap. This CDR3 is 19 amino acids long. The CDR3 DNA is TGTGCTAGTGGTTTGGTCACCCAGCCCCGGGCAGGGAATCGAGATACGCAGTATTTT. Amino acids: CASGLVTQPRAGNRDTQYF.

The genes are TRBV20-1 and TRBJ2-1; D is uncertain. Deletions cut 3 bases from V and 6 bases from J, with 15 bases between. There are 14 residues in the CDR3. Per the germline V gene, CDR1 is DFQATT and CDR2 is SNEGSKA (reference sequence). The CDR3 reads CSASSVPVGNEQFF. The CDR3, as DNA: TGCAGTGCTAGCTCGGTACCCGTGGGCAATGAGCAGTTCTTC.

The chain recombines TRBV12-3 or TRBV12-4 with TRBJ2-1, with 8 bases lining up with TRBD2. The V gene end was trimmed by 3 bases and the J gene end by 14 bases; junction bases not matched to a gene: 9. CDR3 length: 13 residues. The CDR3 protein is CASSFPGHGGEFF. CDR3 in DNA: TGTGCCAGCAGTTTCCCGGGACACGGGGGGGAGTTCTTC.

This clonotype occurred a few times. V usage is TRBV7-8 and J usage is TRBJ2-2, with a possible D match to TRBD1 (6 bases). Trimming took off 5 bases at V and 7 bases at J, with 20 bases between the two ends. The CDR3 consists of 16 residues. Per germline, CDR1 SGHVS and CDR2 FQNEAQ. The CDR3, as DNA: TGTGCCAGCAGCCTAAGGCCACAGGGAACCCTCGGGGAGCTGTTTTTT. This encodes CASSLRPQGTLGELFF.

The V gene is TRBV7-2, the J gene TRBJ2-7; D gene ambiguous. V was shortened by 1 base and J by 4 bases, with 20 bases between the two germline ends. The CDR3 runs to 17 residues. Germline CDR1 SGHTA, CDR2 FQGNSA. This CDR3 is CASSLVSTGPGQYEQYF. CDR3 in DNA: TGTGCCAGCAGCTTAGTCTCGACCGGGCCGGGTCAGTACGAGCAGTACTTC.

V is TRBV6-2 or TRBV6-3 and J is TRBJ2-6; no clear D gene. Germline-derived CDR1 and CDR2 are MNHEY and SVGEGT. Trimming left V 2 bases short and J 4 bases short, with 9 bases between. The CDR3 is made up of 15 amino acids. CDR3 sequence (DNA): TGTGCCAGCAGTTACCGTGGAGAAGGGGCCAACGTCCTGACTTTC. As protein: CASSYRGEGANVLTF.

This clonotype was seen many times. This sequence joins TRBV10-3 and TRBJ1-3; D is undetermined. The CDR3 length is 13 residues. Trimming cost V 7 bases and J 3 bases, with 10 bases left between them. Germline V lookup: CDR1 ENHRY, CDR2 SYGVKD. The CDR3 here is CAINPEGGNTIYF. DNA of the CDR3: TGTGCCATCAACCCCGAGGGTGGAAACACCATATATTTT.

This clonotype was counted only a few times. The J gene is TRBJ2-1, the V gene TRBV29-1; TRBD2 aligns across 9 bases. After removal of 3 bases from V and 6 bases from J, the junction contained 9 bases not matched to a gene. The CDR3 runs 15 residues. Per germline, CDR1 SQVTM and CDR2 ANQGSEA. CDR3 sequence reads: CSVEGPQRGANEQFF. CDR3 bases: TGCAGCGTTGAGGGACCCCAGCGGGGGGCCAATGAGCAGTTCTTC.

This chain joins TRBV11-2 and TRBJ2-3; D unresolved. V was pared by 3 bases and J by 2 bases, with 9 bases between. The length of the CDR3 is 14 residues. CDR1 and CDR2 from the germline V gene are SGHAT and FQNNGV. CDR3 region: CASSLAVVTDTQYF. In DNA form, the CDR3 reads TGTGCCAGCAGCTTGGCAGTTGTCACAGATACGCAGTATTTT.

The chain carries TRBV12-3 or TRBV12-4 and TRBJ2-3, with D tentatively TRBD2 (6 bases). V lost 4 bases to trimming and J lost 2 bases, with 19 bases between them. The CDR3 covers 17 residues. CDR3 in amino acids: CASSSDDSGGYTDTQYF. CDR3 nucleotides: TGTGCCAGCAGTTCAGACGATAGCGGCGGCTACACAGATACGCAGTATTTT.

The rearrangement links TRBV20-1 to TRBJ1-3, with TRBD1 as a possible D gene (5 bases). The CDR3 runs to 13 residues. V lost 3 bases, J lost 1 base, and 7 bases lay in between. CDR1 DFQATT and CDR2 SNEGSKA come from the germline V gene (reference sequence). This chain's CDR3 is CSASPGSGNTIYF. CDR3 bases: TGCAGTGCTAGTCCAGGGTCTGGAAACACCATATATTTT.

In its sample, this clonotype was seen a few times. The J gene is TRBJ2-1, the V gene TRBV24-1; no definite D call. The germline V gene has CDR1 KGHDR and CDR2 SFDVKD. V dropped 4 bases and J dropped 5 bases, with 14 bases sitting between them. This CDR3 has 15 amino acids. The CDR3 loop reads CATSDLTGKDNEQFF. CDR3 nucleotide sequence: TGTGCCACCAGTGACTTGACTGGTAAGGACAATGAGCAGTTCTTC.